This T cell receptor beta chain came from a study of T-cell reconstitution after alpha-beta-depleted transplantation in children. Study-wide findings and caveats: Alpha-beta T cells present about two months after transplant were reported to originate from several hundred expanded graft clones. At day 60, the high TCRbeta diversity found in some patients originated from recipient T cells and thymic progenitors that had survived. Counts and diversity of T cells one year after transplant came mostly from newly produced T cells.

CDR1 and CDR2 (germline): SGDLS, YYNGEE. Trimming cost V 0 bases and J 7 bases, with 17 bases left between them. The CDR3 extends over 16 amino acids. Using unique molecular identifiers, the investigators prepared the TCRbeta library. TCRdb analysed the PCR reads with MiXCR anew, one entry per CDR3 protein. The table lists roughly 490,000 distinct CDR3 sequences, roughly an eighth of them singletons. With respect to this clonotype: Its antigen is as yet unknown.

V is TRBV9 and J is TRBJ2-1, with D possibly TRBD1 on 6 matching bases. Sequencing used PBMCs, mostly from graft donor cells, obtained 180 days after TCRalphabeta/CD19-depleted stem cell transplant. This TCR derives from a female patient between 2 and 15 years old who had a stem cell transplant for aplastic anemia, so the T cells may come from the graft donor. Here the CDR3 reads CASSVGDPGTRNEQFF. The CDR3 DNA follows: TGTGCCAGCAGCGTAGGGGATCCCGGGACACGAAATGAGCAGTTCTTC. The full variable domain, in which reference TRBV9 and TRBJ2-1 provide the parts outside the CDR3, is DSGVTQTPKHLITATGQRVTLRCSPRSGDLSVYWYQQSLDQGLQFLIQYYNGEERAKGNILERFSAQQFPDLHSELNLSSLELGDSALYFCASSVGDPGTRNEQFFGPGTRLTVL.